The present T cell receptor (beta chain) was sequenced within a study of blood T cell repertoires in COVID-19. As for the study in general: Acute-phase and convalescent COVID-19 samples originated in the United States, Italy and Spain. PBMCs, B-cell-depleted T cells, or T cells provided the cDNA or gDNA that made up the material.

Per the germline V gene, CDR1 is MDHEN and CDR2 is SYDVKM. The V end lost 3 bases, the J end lost 1 base, and 15 bases lay between the germline ends. CDR3 length: 16 amino acids. Everyone who took part was roughly 18 to 100 years old, and they came from roughly 25 US areas. Methods used by the authors: Amplification of reference gene primers provided the estimated nucleated cell counts. Using immunoSEQ multiplex PCR, the repertoire was profiled, and TCRdb retains in-frame clones only, with some absent. V and J calls and clone size follow that table, whereas D and trimming were derived from the DNA. The repertoire consists of hundreds of thousands of clones, with roughly 85% occurring once and the leading ten covering roughly 20%.

Sequenced: PBMCs or T cells enriched from blood (not recorded which). V usage is TRBV28 and J usage is TRBJ1-1; D may be TRBD1 (5 bases). This TCR was sampled from a man between 35 and 55 years old who had recovered from COVID-19. The DNA of the CDR3 is TGTGCCAGCAGTTTTTGGGCAGGGTCAGAGAACACTGAAGCTTTCTTT. It yields the protein CASSFWAGSENTEAFF.